The rows below give T cell receptor beta chains drawn from one sample of a study of siplizumab effects on memory and regulatory T cells. Repertoires were generated with immunoSEQ multiplex PCR, while TCRdb's copy carries only in-frame clones and drops some. The data show about 120,000 clones, around 95% seen once. Sequencing was performed on non-Treg CD4+ T cells sorted from blood. The receptor set was obtained from a human donor in good health. The CDR3 runs from the conserved cysteine through the conserved F or W. The D gene is left open where the match is weak. Clone size appears in some rows only: once, few, many, or a class for an expanded clone.

size: NA
D: NA
V: TRBV21-1
J: TRBJ1-5
CDR3: CASSHELSNQPQHF
DNA: TGTGCCAGCAGCCACGAATTGAGCAATCAGCCCCAGCATTTT

size: NA
D: TRBD2
V: TRBV9
J: TRBJ2-3
CDR3: CASSVGPGGTDTQYF
DNA: TGTGCCAGCAGCGTAGGTCCGGGGGGTACAGATACGCAGTATTTT

size: NA
D: TRBD1
V: TRBV2
J: TRBJ2-3
CDR3: CASKGGRGISDTQYF
DNA: TGTGCCAGCAAGGGTGGCAGGGGGATATCAGATACGCAGTATTTT

size: NA
D: TRBD1
V: TRBV5-1
J: TRBJ1-1
CDR3: CASRLTGTGGPEAFF
DNA: TGCGCCAGCAGGTTAACCGGGACAGGGGGTCCTGAAGCTTTCTTT

size: NA
D: TRBD1
V: TRBV10-3
J: TRBJ1-5
CDR3: CAVRQGENQPQHF
DNA: TGTGCCGTTCGACAGGGCGAAAATCAGCCCCAGCATTTT

size: NA
D: TRBD1
V: TRBV10-3
J: TRBJ1-6
CDR3: CAISEDDRGNSPLHF
DNA: TGTGCCATCAGTGAAGACGACAGGGGGAATTCACCCCTCCACTTT

size: NA
D: NA
V: TRBV7-7
J: TRBJ2-3
CDR3: CASSLSGSGTDTQYF
DNA: TGTGCCAGCAGCCTCTCGGGGTCAGGCACAGATACGCAGTATTTT

size: NA
D: NA
V: TRBV7-2
J: TRBJ1-5
CDR3: CASSPLEINQPQHF
DNA: TGTGCCAGCAGCCCCTTGGAGATCAATCAGCCCCAGCATTTT

size: NA
D: NA
V: TRBV21-1
J: TRBJ2-7
CDR3: CASNNREGYF
DNA: TGTGCCAGCAACAACAGAGAGGGGTACTTC

size: once
D: NA
V: TRBV9
J: TRBJ2-3
CDR3: CASSDTKGVPDTQYF
DNA: TGTGCCAGCAGCGATACCAAAGGCGTCCCAGATACGCAGTATTTT

size: NA
D: NA
V: TRBV7-9
J: TRBJ1-4
CDR3: CASSLERGAWEKLFF
DNA: TGTGCCAGCAGCTTAGAGAGGGGGGCGTGGGAAAAACTGTTTTTT

size: once
D: TRBD2
V: TRBV6-5
J: TRBJ2-7
CDR3: CASSWISGGAFEQYF
DNA: TGTGCCAGCAGTTGGATTAGCGGGGGGGCATTCGAGCAGTACTTC

size: NA
D: TRBD1
V: TRBV5-5
J: TRBJ1-5
CDR3: CASSLGDREVYSNQPQHF
DNA: TGTGCCAGCAGCTTGGGGGACAGGGAGGTATATAGCAATCAGCCCCAGCATTTT

size: once
D: NA
V: TRBV6-1
J: TRBJ2-5
CDR3: CASTVGAAETQYF
DNA: TGTGCCAGCACGGTGGGGGCAGCGGAGACCCAGTACTTC

size: NA
D: NA
V: TRBV5-5
J: TRBJ1-1
CDR3: CASTLLTGNTEAFF
DNA: TGTGCCAGCACCCTGCTGACAGGGAACACTGAAGCTTTCTTT

size: NA
D: TRBD1
V: TRBV19
J: TRBJ1-5
CDR3: CASRTLDREGQPQHF
DNA: TGTGCCAGTAGGACCCTCGACAGGGAGGGTCAGCCCCAGCATTTT

size: once
D: NA
V: TRBV11-2
J: TRBJ1-5
CDR3: CASSLDPSQPQHF
DNA: TGTGCCAGCAGCTTAGACCCGTCCCAGCCCCAGCATTTT

size: NA
D: NA
V: TRBV15
J: TRBJ1-5
CDR3: CATSRDWGRDQPQHF
DNA: TGTGCCACCAGCAGAGATTGGGGTCGGGATCAGCCCCAGCATTTT

size: NA
D: NA
V: TRBV5-6
J: TRBJ2-5
CDR3: CASSLSWQETQYF
DNA: TGTGCCAGCAGCTTGAGCTGGCAAGAGACCCAGTACTTC

size: NA
D: TRBD2
V: TRBV2
J: TRBJ2-3
CDR3: CASSERAGVDTQYF
DNA: TGTGCCAGCAGTGAAAGGGCGGGGGTAGATACGCAGTATTTT

size: NA
D: TRBD1
V: TRBV5-1
J: TRBJ1-2
CDR3: CASSGGQGASGYTF
DNA: TGCGCCAGCAGCGGTGGACAGGGGGCTTCTGGCTACACCTTC

size: NA
D: TRBD2
V: TRBV19
J: TRBJ2-3
CDR3: CASSKLAGVVDTQYF
DNA: TGTGCCAGTAGTAAGTTAGCGGGGGTGGTAGATACGCAGTATTTT